These T cell receptor beta chains were read from a single sample in a study of cytomegalovirus exposure and HLA in healthy donors. Method: immunoSEQ multiplex PCR; TCRdb's copy keeps in-frame clones and lacks some. The profile shows approximately 81,000 clones, about 70% of them singletons. The sequencing input was PBMCs. Receptors were obtained from a woman in her forties or fifties in good health and CMV-seropositive. Both conserved end residues are part of each CDR3. Each record gives: clone size, V gene, D gene, J gene, CDR3 DNA, CDR3 protein. The D gene is left open where the match is weak. Clone size appears in some rows only: once, few, many, or a class for an expanded clone.

NA	TRBV4-1	TRBD2	TRBJ2-5	TGCGCCAGCAGCCAAGGGGAGGGACCAGCGGTATGGGAGACCCAGTACTTC	CASSQGEGPAVWETQYF
NA	TRBV19	NA	TRBJ1-5	TGTGCCAGTAGTTCTACGCAGGACGGACTAGCAAATCAGCCCCAGCATTTT	CASSSTQDGLANQPQHF
NA	TRBV2	TRBD1	TRBJ2-2	TGTGCCAGCAGCACGAGGGGGCCCGGGGAGCTGTTTTTT	CASSTRGPGELFF
NA	TRBV5-6	TRBD2	TRBJ2-1	TGTGCCAGCAGCTTGGAAGGGACTAGCGGGAGTTTCTCCTACAATGAGCAGTTCTTC	CASSLEGTSGSFSYNEQFF
NA	TRBV5-1	NA	TRBJ2-5	TGCGCCAGCAGCTCCAATCAGGGGCAAGAGACCCAGTACTTC	CASSSNQGQETQYF
NA	TRBV6-6	TRBD1	TRBJ2-1	TGTGCCAGCAGTCCCCCGGGACAGGGAGGAAATGAGCAGTTCTTC	CASSPPGQGGNEQFF
NA	TRBV7-9	TRBD1	TRBJ1-1	TGTGCCAGCAGTTTAGCCGGGACAGGCGCCGGGAACGCTGAAGCTTTCTTT	CASSLAGTGAGNAEAFF
NA	TRBV25-1	NA	TRBJ1-4	TGTGCCAGCACTTGGGGGGGGGAAAAACTGTTTTTT	CASTWGGEKLFF
NA	TRBV27	NA	TRBJ2-5	TGTGCCAGCAGTTTCCGGGGACAAGAGACCCAGTACTTC	CASSFRGQETQYF
NA	TRBV18	NA	TRBJ1-1	TGTGCCAGCTCACCCAAACCCGGGGACACTGAAGCTTTCTTT	CASSPKPGDTEAFF
few	TRBV13	TRBD2	TRBJ2-1	TGTGCCAGCAGCTCCCGGGCGGGAGGGCCGGGTGAGCAGTTCTTC	CASSSRAGGPGEQFF
NA	TRBV28	TRBD2	TRBJ2-3	TGTGCCAGCAGTATCACTAGCGGGCCAGATACGCAGTATTTT	CASSITSGPDTQYF
NA	TRBV13	TRBD2	TRBJ2-3	TGTGCCAGCAGCTTAGCGGGAGGGCCCAGTATAGATACGCAGTATTTT	CASSLAGGPSIDTQYF
few	TRBV5-6	TRBD2	TRBJ2-7	TGTGCCAGCAGCTGGGGGGGGAGGGCATCCTACGAGCAGTACTTC	CASSWGGRASYEQYF
few	TRBV19	NA	TRBJ1-2	TGTGCCAGTAGTATCGGGGGGCAGGCTGGCTACACCTTC	CASSIGGQAGYTF
NA	TRBV27	NA	TRBJ2-3	TGTGCCAGCAGCCATCTCGAGAGCGCAGATACGCAGTATTTT	CASSHLESADTQYF
few	TRBV19	NA	TRBJ2-3	TGTGCCAGTAGCGTAGCGGGCACAGATACGCAGTATTTT	CASSVAGTDTQYF
NA	TRBV10-2	NA	TRBJ1-5	TGCGCCACCCGAAAGGGAGAAGCCAGCAATCAGCCCCAGCATTTT	CATRKGEASNQPQHF
NA	TRBV27	NA	TRBJ1-4	TGTGCCAGCAGTTCCCAATCAAATGAAAAACTGTTTTTT	CASSSQSNEKLFF
NA	TRBV7-9	NA	TRBJ1-5	TGTGCCAGCAGCCCCGGAGTTTTTAGCAATCAGCCCCAGCATTTT	CASSPGVFSNQPQHF
NA	TRBV7-8	NA	TRBJ1-1	TGTGCCAGCAGCTTAGGGGGGCGGGACACTGAAGCTTTCTTT	CASSLGGRDTEAFF
NA	TRBV30	NA	TRBJ2-7	TGTGCCTGGATTCGTCGGGCGGGACCTACCCGGGAGCAGTACTTC	CAWIRRAGPTREQYF
NA	TRBV30	TRBD1	TRBJ2-7	TGTGCCTGGAGTGGCCTATTCCAAGGGACCAGGGGGTGGTACGAGCAGTACTTC	CAWSGLFQGTRGWYEQYF
NA	TRBV7-8	NA	TRBJ2-2	TGTGCCAGCAGCTTAGAAGTCGCGCTTGGCACCGGGGAGCTGTTTTTT	CASSLEVALGTGELFF
NA	TRBV15	TRBD2	TRBJ2-7	TGTGCCACCAGCAGGAGAGGGATGTTTGGGACTAGCGCCTACGAGCAGTACTTC	CATSRRGMFGTSAYEQYF
NA	TRBV30	NA	TRBJ2-3	TGTGCCTGGAGTGTCGGGGTGGATACCCGGGATACGCAGTATTTT	CAWSVGVDTRDTQYF
NA	TRBV28	NA	TRBJ1-2	TGTGCCAGCACCCGACGGAGCCATGGCTACACCTTC	CASTRRSHGYTF
NA	TRBV29-1	NA	TRBJ2-7	TGCAGCGTTGAAGATCTGGCAGGGAACGAGCAGTACTTC	CSVEDLAGNEQYF
few	TRBV21-1	NA	TRBJ1-1	TGTGCCAGCAGCAAAAACGGAGGGACAGGGTCCACTGAAGCTTTCTTT	CASSKNGGTGSTEAFF
NA	TRBV10-3	NA	TRBJ1-2	TGTGCCATCAGTGAGTCGGTGAGCTATGGCTACACCTTC	CAISESVSYGYTF
NA	TRBV5-6	TRBD1	TRBJ1-2	TGTGCCAGCAGCGGGGGACAGGACTATGGCTACACCTTC	CASSGGQDYGYTF
NA	TRBV5-4	TRBD2	TRBJ2-3	TGTGCCAGCAGCTTGGGGCTCCAGCCTAGCGGGACCACAGATACGCAGTATTTT	CASSLGLQPSGTTDTQYF
NA	TRBV30	NA	TRBJ2-1	TGTGCCTGGGCAGGGGCTAGCGGATACAATGAGCAGTTCTTC	CAWAGASGYNEQFF
NA	TRBV30	TRBD1	TRBJ2-2	TGTGCCTGGAGTGTATTTGGGACAGTAAACACCGGGGAGCTGTTTTTT	CAWSVFGTVNTGELFF
NA	TRBV30	NA	TRBJ2-7	TGTGCCTGGAGTCCTGGGACATGGAACTCCTACGAGCAGTACTTC	CAWSPGTWNSYEQYF
NA	TRBV18	NA	TRBJ1-1	TGTGCCAGCTCACCTAATGGGAGGAACACTGAAGCTTTCTTT	CASSPNGRNTEAFF
NA	TRBV5-4	TRBD1	TRBJ2-5	TGTGCCACCATGACCCGGGACAGGGTCGGAGAGACCCAGTACTTC	CATMTRDRVGETQYF
NA	TRBV25-1	NA	TRBJ1-2	TGTGCCAGCAGTGGGGGGGTACAGGCGGGCTACACCTTC	CASSGGVQAGYTF
NA	TRBV10-3	NA	TRBJ1-3	TGTGCCATCAGTGACATGGCCTCTGGAAACACCATATATTTT	CAISDMASGNTIYF
once	TRBV5-1	TRBD1	TRBJ2-7	TGCGCCAGCAGCAGCGGGACAGGGGGAGGGGAGCAGTACTTC	CASSSGTGGGEQYF